The clone carrying this TCR beta chain showed up just a few times. The antigen is unknown. CDR3 length: 14 residues. Trimming took 6 bases from V and 15 from J, leaving 24 bases between them. This sample stems from a study of early T cells in non-severe SARS-CoV-2 infection. The overall study: Sequencing of unsorted whole blood was done on bulk RNA, leaving chains unpaired. Study outcomes and limitations: Matching with VDJdb favored anti-spike CD8 responses (missing private and CD4 specificities).

Tagging with unique molecular identifiers was applied to individual cDNA molecules. One entry per CDR3 protein, called by TCRdb with MiXCR from the 5' RACE reads. The profile shows tens of thousands of distinct CDR3 sequences, about 12% of them singletons. The chain combines TRBV12-3 or TRBV12-4 with TRBJ2-1; tentative D call: TRBD2 (5 bases). The sequenced sample was whole blood. This TCR came from an adult who was a healthcare worker with PCR-confirmed SARS-CoV-2 infection or an uninfected control (not recorded which). CDR3 in amino acids: CASSLGVRVRPAFF. The CDR3 DNA follows: TGTGCCAGCAGCCTTGGGGTGAGGGTCCGCCCCGCGTTCTTC.